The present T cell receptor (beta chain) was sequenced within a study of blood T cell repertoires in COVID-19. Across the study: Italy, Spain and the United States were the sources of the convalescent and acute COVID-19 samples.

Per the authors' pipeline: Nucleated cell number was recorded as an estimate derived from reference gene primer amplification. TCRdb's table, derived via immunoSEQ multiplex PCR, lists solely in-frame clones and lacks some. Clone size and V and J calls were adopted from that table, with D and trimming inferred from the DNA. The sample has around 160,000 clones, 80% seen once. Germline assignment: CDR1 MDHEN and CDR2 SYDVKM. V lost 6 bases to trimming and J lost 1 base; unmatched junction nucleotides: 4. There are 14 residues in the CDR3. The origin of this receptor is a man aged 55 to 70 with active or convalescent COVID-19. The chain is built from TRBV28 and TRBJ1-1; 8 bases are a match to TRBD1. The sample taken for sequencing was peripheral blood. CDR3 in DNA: TGTGCCAGCAGGGCAGGGGGCTGGAACACTGAAGCTTTCTTT. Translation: CASRAGGWNTEAFF.